This T cell receptor (beta chain) was identified during a study of blood T cell repertoires in COVID-19. Across the whole study: Researchers got acute and convalescent COVID-19 samples from the United States, Italy and Spain. In each case, the material was cDNA or gDNA derived from T cells, B-cell-depleted T cells, or PBMCs.

Study processing details: Reference gene primer amplification yielded estimated nucleated cell counts. Only in-frame clones appear in the TCRdb table, and some are missing; sequencing was by immunoSEQ multiplex PCR. V, J and clone size derive from that table, while D and trimming were established from the DNA sequence. The data hold roughly 120,000 clones, with 65% to 85% observed a single time. This clone has only a few counts. V gave up 0 bases and J gave up 5 bases; unmatched junction bases: 5. Germline CDR1 SGDLS, CDR2 YYNGEE. The CDR3 consists of 15 residues. Sequencing was done on a sample of peripheral blood. This receptor was identified in a man between 70 and 80 years old with acute or convalescent COVID-19. This sequence joins TRBV9 and TRBJ2-3, with TRBD2 matching 8 bases. CDR3 in amino acids: CASSVEGSGVDTQYF. Written as DNA, the CDR3 is TGTGCCAGCAGCGTAGAAGGTAGCGGGGTAGATACGCAGTATTTT.